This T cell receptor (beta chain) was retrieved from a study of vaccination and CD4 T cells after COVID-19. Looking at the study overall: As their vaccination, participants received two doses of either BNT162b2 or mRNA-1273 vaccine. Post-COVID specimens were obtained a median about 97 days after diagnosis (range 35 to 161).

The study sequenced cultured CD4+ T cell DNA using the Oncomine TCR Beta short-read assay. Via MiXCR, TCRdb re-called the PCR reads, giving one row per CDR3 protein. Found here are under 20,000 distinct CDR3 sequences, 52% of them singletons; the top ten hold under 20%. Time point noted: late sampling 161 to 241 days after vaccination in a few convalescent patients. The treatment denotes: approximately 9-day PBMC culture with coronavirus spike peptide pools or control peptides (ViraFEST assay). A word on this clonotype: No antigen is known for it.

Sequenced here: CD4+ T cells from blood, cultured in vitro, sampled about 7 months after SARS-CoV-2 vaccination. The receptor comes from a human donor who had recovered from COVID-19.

The DNA for the CDR3 is TGTGCCAGCAGCTTAACGACAGGGACCACTGAAGCTTTCTTT. It codes for CASSLTTGTTEAFF. The chain links TRBV7-9 to TRBJ1-1; 7 nucleotides match TRBD1. V was clipped by 2 bases and J by 4 bases; unmatched bases: 4. The CDR3 sequence is 14 residues long. Germline values: CDR1 SEHNR, CDR2 FQNEAQ (reference sequence).